This T cell receptor beta chain appears in the sequencing data of a study of shared clonotypes between healthy human individuals. Study-wide results and limits: The four-donor shared clonotypes exceeded non-shared clonotypes in generation probability, with non-shared ones scoring lower. Naive subsets tended to show greater estimated richness than memory subsets.

On this clone: Its specificity is not known.

Profiling relied on immunoSEQ multiplex PCR, and the TCRdb table lists in-frame clones only, not all of them. The table has about 1.5 million clones, 95% to 99% seen once. This CDR3 is 13 amino acids long. CDR1 and CDR2 from the germline V gene are MDHEN and SYDVKM. Trimming cost V 6 bases and J 10 bases, with 18 bases left between them. This sequence was found in a man younger than 45 in good health. The chain carries TRBV28 and TRBJ1-1; tentative D call: TRBD1 (5 bases). The material sequenced was naive CD4+ T cells sorted from blood. Stated subset: CD45RA+ positively selected. In DNA form, the CDR3 reads TGTGCCAGCAGCCTGAGCTGGGGGGATAGAGCTTTCTTT. Amino acid sequence: CASSLSWGDRAFF.